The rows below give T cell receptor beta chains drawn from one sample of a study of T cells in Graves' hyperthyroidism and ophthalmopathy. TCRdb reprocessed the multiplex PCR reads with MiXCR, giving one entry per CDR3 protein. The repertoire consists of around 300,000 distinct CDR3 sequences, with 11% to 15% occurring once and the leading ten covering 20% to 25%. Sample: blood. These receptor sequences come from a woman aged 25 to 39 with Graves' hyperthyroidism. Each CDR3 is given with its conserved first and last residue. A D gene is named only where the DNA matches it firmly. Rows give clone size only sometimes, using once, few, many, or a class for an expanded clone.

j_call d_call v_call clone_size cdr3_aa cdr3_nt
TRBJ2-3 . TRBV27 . CASRSIRRRTDTQYF TGTGCCAGCAGATCCATTAGGCGGCGCACAGATACGCAGTATTTT
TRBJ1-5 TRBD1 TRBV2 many CASSWDRDNQPQHF TGTGCCAGCAGTTGGGACAGGGATAATCAGCCCCAGCATTTT
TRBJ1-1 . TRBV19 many CASCPGVSVFEAFF TGTGCCAGTTGCCCCGGTGTATCAGTGTTTGAAGCTTTCTTT
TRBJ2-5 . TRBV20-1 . CSARELLQYQETQYF TGCAGTGCTAGAGAGTTACTTCAGTACCAAGAGACCCAGTACTTC
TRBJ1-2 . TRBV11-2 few CASSRTIGSTNYGYTF TGTGCCAGCAGCCGAACTATTGGGTCTACAAACTATGGCTACACCTTC
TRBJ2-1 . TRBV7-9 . CASSFDSAYYNEQFF TGTGCCAGCAGCTTTGACAGTGCCTACTACAATGAGCAGTTCTTC
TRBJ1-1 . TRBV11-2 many CASSLVGSGGTEAFF TGTGCCAGCAGCTTAGTTGGAAGCGGGGGCACTGAAGCTTTCTTT
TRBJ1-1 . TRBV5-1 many CASSLTFQGTEAFF TGCGCCAGCAGCTTAACCTTCCAGGGGACTGAAGCTTTCTTT
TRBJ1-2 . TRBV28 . CASRQEFYGYTF TGTGCCAGCAGACAAGAATTTTATGGCTACACCTTC
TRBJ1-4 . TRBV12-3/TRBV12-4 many CASKGPATNEKLFF TGTGCCAGCAAGGGACCTGCAACTAATGAAAAACTGTTTTTT
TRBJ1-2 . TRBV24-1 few CATSDSRSISYGYTF TGTGCCACCAGTGATTCGCGGAGTATTAGCTATGGCTACACCTTC
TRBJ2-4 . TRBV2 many CASSEIQLTKNIQYF TGTGCCAGCAGTGAAATTCAGTTAACCAAAAACATTCAGTACTTC
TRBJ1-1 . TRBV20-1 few CSARDRHSPSWGTEAFF TGCAGTGCTAGAGACCGGCACAGCCCGAGTTGGGGCACTGAAGCTTTCTTT
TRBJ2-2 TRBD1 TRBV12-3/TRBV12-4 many CASSLRLRDRGFGGVNTGELFF TGTGCCAGCAGTCTAAGACTCCGGGACAGGGGTTTTGGTGGCGTGAACACCGGGGAGCTGTTTTTT
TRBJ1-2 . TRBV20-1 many CSARGGPYGYTF TGCAGTGCTAGAGGGGGGCCCTATGGCTACACCTTC
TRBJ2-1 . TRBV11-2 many CASTFASTEQFF TGTGCCAGCACCTTCGCCTCTACCGAGCAGTTCTTC
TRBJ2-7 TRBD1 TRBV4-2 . CASSTGQGTGYEQYF TGTGCCAGCAGCACCGGACAGGGAACTGGGTACGAGCAGTACTTC
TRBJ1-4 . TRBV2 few CASRDSFNEKLFF TGTGCCAGCAGGGACAGTTTTAATGAAAAACTGTTTTTT
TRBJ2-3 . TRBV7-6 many CASSSSGSSGATDTQYF TGTGCCAGCAGCTCCTCCGGGAGTAGCGGAGCCACAGATACGCAGTATTTT
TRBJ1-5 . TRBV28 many CASSYEEYSNQPQHF TGTGCCAGCAGCTATGAGGAATATAGCAATCAGCCCCAGCATTTT
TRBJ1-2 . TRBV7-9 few CASSQGQHYGYTF TGTGCCAGCAGCCAAGGACAACACTATGGCTACACCTTC
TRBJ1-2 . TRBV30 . CAWRIGIGYTF TGTGCCTGGAGAATAGGGATCGGCTACACCTTC
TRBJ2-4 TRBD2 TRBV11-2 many CASSFITSGAAKNIQYF TGTGCCAGCAGCTTCATAACTAGCGGGGCGGCCAAAAACATTCAGTACTTC
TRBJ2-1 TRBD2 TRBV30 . CAWSQGTSGYYNEQFF TGTGCCTGGAGTCAAGGGACTAGCGGATATTACAATGAGCAGTTCTTC
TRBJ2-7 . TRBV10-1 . CASSESRFGEQYF TGCGCCAGCAGTGAGTCTAGGTTTGGGGAGCAGTACTTC
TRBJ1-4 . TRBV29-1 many CSVPGLWDEKLFF TGCAGCGTCCCCGGTCTCTGGGATGAAAAACTGTTTTTT
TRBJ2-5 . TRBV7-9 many CASSLNGETQYF TGTGCCAGCAGCCTAAATGGGGAGACCCAGTACTTC
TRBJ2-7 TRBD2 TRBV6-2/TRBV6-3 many CASKASGKLGEQYF TGTGCCAGCAAGGCTAGCGGGAAGTTGGGCGAGCAGTACTTC
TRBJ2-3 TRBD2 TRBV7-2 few CASRQLAADTQYF TGTGCCAGCAGGCAACTAGCGGCAGATACGCAGTATTTT
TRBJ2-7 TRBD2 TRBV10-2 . CASSESPRGGEQYF TGCGCCAGCAGTGAGTCCCCACGGGGGGGCGAGCAGTACTTC
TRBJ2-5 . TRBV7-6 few CASSSTDRESYQETQYF TGTGCCAGCAGCTCTACGGACAGAGAGTCGTACCAAGAGACCCAGTACTTC
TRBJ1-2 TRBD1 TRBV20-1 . CSRPGQGFYGYTF TGCAGCCGGCCGGGACAGGGATTCTATGGCTACACCTTC
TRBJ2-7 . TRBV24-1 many CATSENPRTSQGVRYEQYF TGTGCCACCAGTGAGAACCCCAGGACAAGCCAAGGCGTACGGTACGAGCAGTACTTC
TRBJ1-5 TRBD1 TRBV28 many CASRDPGGQPQHF TGTGCCAGCAGGGACCCAGGGGGGCAGCCCCAGCATTTT
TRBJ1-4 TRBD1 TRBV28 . CASSLPGQGVSKLFF TGTGCCAGCAGTTTACCGGGACAGGGGGTATCAAAACTGTTTTTT
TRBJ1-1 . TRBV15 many CATSGDGGGTEAFF TGTGCCACCAGCGGAGATGGGGGGGGCACTGAAGCTTTCTTT
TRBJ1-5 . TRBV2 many CASSAPPSNQPQHF TGTGCCAGCAGTGCCCCACCCAGCAATCAGCCCCAGCATTTT
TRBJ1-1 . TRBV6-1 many CASALKGNTEAFF TGTGCCAGCGCCCTTAAAGGGAACACTGAAGCTTTCTTT
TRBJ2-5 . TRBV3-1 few CASSQGVPAGETQYF TGTGCCAGCAGCCAAGGTGTCCCGGCGGGCGAGACCCAGTACTTC
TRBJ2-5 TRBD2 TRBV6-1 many CASSSIPGLFQETQYF TGTGCCAGCAGTTCGATTCCGGGACTATTCCAAGAGACCCAGTACTTC
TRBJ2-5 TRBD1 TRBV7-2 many CASSSRDRGSETQYF TGTGCCAGCAGCTCGCGGGACAGGGGATCGGAGACCCAGTACTTC
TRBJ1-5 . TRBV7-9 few CASSLPGTSNQPQHF TGTGCCAGCAGCCTCCCAGGGACTAGCAATCAGCCCCAGCATTTT
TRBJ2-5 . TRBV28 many CASSPRGNEKTQYF TGTGCCAGCAGCCCCCGCGGGAATGAGAAGACCCAGTACTTC
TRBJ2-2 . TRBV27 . CASSFRWSNTGELFF TGTGCCAGCAGTTTTAGATGGTCGAACACCGGGGAGCTGTTTTTT
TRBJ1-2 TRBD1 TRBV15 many CATSRGTGSDYGYTF TGTGCCACCAGCAGAGGGACAGGGAGCGACTATGGCTACACCTTC
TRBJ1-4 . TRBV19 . CASSIEVGEKLFF TGTGCCAGTAGTATCGAAGTAGGGGAAAAACTGTTTTTT
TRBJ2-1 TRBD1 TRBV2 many CASSRQGTSYNEQFF TGTGCCAGCAGTCGACAGGGGACGTCCTACAATGAGCAGTTCTTC
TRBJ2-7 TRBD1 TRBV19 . CASSTGGQGYEQYF TGTGCCAGTAGTACTGGTGGACAGGGCTACGAGCAGTACTTC
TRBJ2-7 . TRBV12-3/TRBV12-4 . CASSRDLSSYEQYF TGTGCCAGCAGTAGGGACTTAAGCTCCTACGAGCAGTACTTC
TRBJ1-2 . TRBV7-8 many CASSFGPNTGYTF TGTGCCAGCAGCTTTGGACCTAATACTGGCTACACCTTC
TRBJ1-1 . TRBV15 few CATSRDGWDTEAFF TGTGCCACCAGCAGAGATGGATGGGACACTGAAGCTTTCTTT
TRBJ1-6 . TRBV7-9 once CASTHGGKGESSYNSPLHF TGTGCCAGCACCCATGGCGGGAAGGGGGAGAGCTCCTATAATTCACCCCTCCACTTT
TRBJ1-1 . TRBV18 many CASSPNPGQVNTEAFF TGTGCCAGCTCCCCCAACCCGGGACAAGTGAACACTGAAGCTTTCTTT
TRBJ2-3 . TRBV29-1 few CSVGSGRDTQYF TGCAGCGTTGGGTCGGGGAGAGATACGCAGTATTTT
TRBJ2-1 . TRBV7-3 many CASSLSREVDEQFF TGTGCCAGCAGCTTAAGCCGAGAGGTGGATGAGCAGTTCTTC
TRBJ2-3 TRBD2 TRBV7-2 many CASSSGLAGFTDTQYF TGTGCCAGCAGCTCGGGACTAGCGGGTTTCACAGATACGCAGTATTTT
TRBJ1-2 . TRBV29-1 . CSVEDRGGANGYTF TGCAGCGTTGAAGATCGTGGAGGGGCGAATGGCTACACCTTC